This T cell receptor beta chain was sequenced for a study of blood T cells in healthy people across ages. General observations from the study: Significant beta diversity loss was already apparent by age approximately 37, declining roughly linearly. Considered underestimates were the diversity estimates obtained from one million T cells. Strong correlation linked observed beta diversity and percent naive T cells.

This clonotype was detected only a few times. Its antigen is not known. The donors, aged 6 to 90, were healthy Caucasians from Russia. Germline values: CDR1 DFQATT, CDR2 SNEGSKA (reference sequence). Trimming took 3 bases from V and 4 from J, leaving 18 bases between them. CDR3 length equals 15 residues. A J-beta primer mix and a sample-barcoded 5' primer were used in a second PCR of roughly 7 to 12 cycles. In TCRdb, the 5' RACE reads were re-called with MiXCR into one record per CDR3 protein. The repertoire has around 1,900,000 distinct CDR3 sequences, about 39% of them found once; the top ten carry more than 20%.

The J gene is TRBJ1-2, the V gene TRBV20-1; D unclear. The source material was blood. The sequence was collected from a human donor in good health. The CDR3, as DNA: TGCAGTGCTAGCGCCGGCCGTGGGAGACGCTATGGCTACACCTTC. This sequence encodes CSASAGRGRRYGYTF.